The sequence of this TCR beta chain was determined in a study of T cells in Graves' hyperthyroidism and ophthalmopathy (dated by TCRdb to between 2018 and 2021). With regard to the full study: Peripheral blood samples were taken at the time of initial diagnosis, prior to any treatment. TCR V-J signatures able to tell the groups apart were searched for in a discovery cohort of 90 to 100 patients, of whom 43 had Graves' ophthalmopathy and more than 55 had stable Graves' hyperthyroidism. An independent validation cohort of around 19 hyperthyroidism patients and some 15 patients who later progressed to ophthalmopathy tested prospective prediction of ophthalmopathy. The 100 or so discovery patients were randomly split 7:3 into training and test sets. In addition, the study compared T-cell repertoires in thyroid tissue and in blood from over 5 Graves' hyperthyroidism patients. After blood sampling, hyperthyroidism patients were treated with methimazole at a starting dose of 30 mg daily, and ophthalmopathy patients were treated with high-dose intravenous methylprednisolone. The paper describes TCR Vbeta CDR3 sequencing of around 140 peripheral blood samples, made up of under 50 ophthalmopathy patients, 70 to 75 hyperthyroidism patients and 17 progressor patients.

Turning to this clonotype: Which antigen it targets is not known. There are no base qualities to consult, and no much larger clone falls within one base.

Moderately to severely active disease, a Clinical Activity Score of at least 3, a NOSPECS grade of at least 4, and a duration under 3 months were present in ophthalmopathy patients. Exclusion was applied to patients with uncontrolled infections, other autoimmune diseases, pregnancy or lactation. Clinical symptoms, serum thyroxine and TRAb, thyroid ultrasound, and orbital computed tomography formed the basis for the diagnoses. PBMCs were isolated from approximately 10 ml of fresh peripheral blood by Ficoll-Paque density gradient centrifugation. Total RNA was extracted with Trizol reagent, and quality was checked on an Agilent 2100 Bioanalyzer. The TCR beta CDR3 regions were amplified from RNA transcripts. For the first round of RT-PCR on the TCR CDR3, the HTBI primer set was used together with the Qiagen OneStep RT-PCR kit. Libraries were constructed in a second round of multiplex PCR, after which size selection and purification were carried out. Sequencing of the libraries was done on an Illumina HiSeq2000 using paired-end 100 bp reads. The authors' analysis ran thus. SOAPnuke was used to process the raw data, with reads discarded if the reads contained adapters or uncalled bases, had a mean Phred below 15, or lacked an exact constant-primer or identifier match. High-quality paired reads were merged using COPE v1.2.5, and each unique nucleotide sequence was defined as a clonotype. MiTCR v1.1 was used to align clonotypes to the IMGT TRBV, TRBD and TRBJ reference segments. The analysis included only V-J combinations with a frequency above 0.0001, which together covered 98% to 99.2% of the repertoires. The TCS score was defined as the ratio of F50 (clonal expansion) to E x V (chaos), calculated using BLOSUM62-based TCRdist between CDR3 peptides within each V-J. Welch's t-statistics and random forest reduced roughly 540 V-J features to under 15, which were used in a naive Bayes classifier (R e1071). TCRdb handled the public reads itself, with Q25 trimming in fastp and clone calling in MiXCR, and kept productive beta chains. Each CDR3 protein appears once, grouped with its most common genes and DNA. Clone size and V and J calls follow TCRdb, not the original study. Within this sample are over 500,000 distinct CDR3 sequences, with under 20% of them counted one time only. The ten biggest clones cover around 17% of the sample.

Trimming leaves V shorter by 1 base and J shorter by 2 bases, with the junction holding 4 bases beyond the gene matches. CDR1 is given as LGHNA and CDR2 as YNFKEQ, both from the germline V gene. Taken from cysteine to phenylalanine, the CDR3 has 15 residues. Only the CDR3 DNA is retained, 45 bases long and in frame from the first base. What the research found in general, with its limitations: During validation, the model predicted progression to ophthalmopathy a median of about 5.9 months ahead of onset, with more than 60% sensitivity and 72% to 80% specificity. No statistical method was used to fix the sample size in advance, and group allocation was not hidden from the investigators. Most expanded thyroid clonotypes (frequency above 0.001) were also detected in blood, suggesting blood repertoires may reflect thyroid immune responses. A model built on a 13 V-J signature distinguished ophthalmopathy from stable hyperthyroidism, reaching roughly 88% sensitivity and about 81% specificity in cross-validation and 80%/75% in testing.

The V and J genes are TRBV4-2 and TRBJ2-7; a stretch of 8 junction bases matches TRBD1. Sequenced: blood. This clonotype was sampled from a young woman with Graves' ophthalmopathy. The DNA sequence reads TGTGCCAGCAGCCAAGTGACACAGGGGGCCTACGAGCAGTACTTC. Translation gives CASSQVTQGAYEQYF.